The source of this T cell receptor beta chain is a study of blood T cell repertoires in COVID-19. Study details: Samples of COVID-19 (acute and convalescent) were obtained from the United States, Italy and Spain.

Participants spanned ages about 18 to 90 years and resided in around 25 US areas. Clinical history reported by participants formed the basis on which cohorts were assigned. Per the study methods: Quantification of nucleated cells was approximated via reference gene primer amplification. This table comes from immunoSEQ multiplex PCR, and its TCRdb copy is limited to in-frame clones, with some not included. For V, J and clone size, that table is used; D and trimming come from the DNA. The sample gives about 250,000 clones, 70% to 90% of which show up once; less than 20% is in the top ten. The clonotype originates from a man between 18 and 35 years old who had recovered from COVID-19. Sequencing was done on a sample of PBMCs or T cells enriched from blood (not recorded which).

This CDR3 reads CASSPDSGRREQYF. The CDR3 DNA reads as TGTGCCAGCTCACCAGATAGCGGGAGACGCGAGCAGTACTTC. The rearrangement joins TRBV18 to TRBJ2-7; 9 positions agree with TRBD2. V was pared by 2 bases and J by 6 bases, with 5 bases of the junction left unmatched. Germline CDR1 KGHSH, CDR2 LQKENI. The CDR3 spans 14 residues.